This record covers a single T cell receptor beta chain. The antigen remains undetermined. This same CDR3 is encoded by further DNA sequences in the sample. The sample comes from a study of Tregs in tolerant kidney transplant recipients. Study findings and constraints: Tolerant patients' donor-specific Tregs expanded beyond overall Tregs, suggesting antigen-driven growth. Tregs expanded with activated donor B cells seemed most donor-specific. No direct test of biological reproducibility was done here.

CDR3 length: 17 residues. Germline lookup yields CDR1 MDHEN and CDR2 SYDVKM. V dropped 3 bases and J dropped 5 bases, with 17 bases sitting between them. Mixed chimerism was transient after nonmyeloablative marrow transplants from related graft donors. Generated by immunoSEQ multiplex PCR, the TCRdb table keeps only in-frame clones and is missing some. Here the sample spans tens of thousands of clones, around 87% being singletons. The material was CD4+ T cells from blood (PBMCs), obtained 6 months after the transplant. The receptor was isolated from a human patient who received a combined kidney and bone marrow transplant. Part of the T cell pool may stem from the graft donor. This chain links TRBV28 with TRBJ1-6, with D possibly TRBD1 on 6 matching bases. The CDR3 loop is CASSLLQGQSHNSPLHF. CDR3 DNA sequence: TGTGCCAGCAGTTTGTTGCAGGGACAATCCCATAATTCACCCCTCCACTTT.